The clone carrying this T cell receptor beta chain was recorded once. Only in-frame clones appear in the TCRdb table, and some are missing; sequencing was by immunoSEQ multiplex PCR. The table includes over 35,000 clones, around 92% detected once. The source of the sample is a study of T cell changes during pregnancy in multiple sclerosis. This CDR3 has 12 residues. Trimming pared 2 bases from V and 6 bases from J, leaving 8 bases between. Germline V lookup: CDR1 GTSNPN, CDR2 SVGIG (reference sequence). The V call is TRBV30, the J call TRBJ2-1, with D tentatively TRBD1 or TRBD2 (6 bases each). This sequence originates from a female donor with multiple sclerosis, enrolled in a pregnancy study. Sequencing input: peripheral blood. CDR3 amino acids: CAWSPGANEQFF. The CDR3 nucleotides are TGTGCCTGGAGTCCGGGGGCCAATGAGCAGTTCTTC.